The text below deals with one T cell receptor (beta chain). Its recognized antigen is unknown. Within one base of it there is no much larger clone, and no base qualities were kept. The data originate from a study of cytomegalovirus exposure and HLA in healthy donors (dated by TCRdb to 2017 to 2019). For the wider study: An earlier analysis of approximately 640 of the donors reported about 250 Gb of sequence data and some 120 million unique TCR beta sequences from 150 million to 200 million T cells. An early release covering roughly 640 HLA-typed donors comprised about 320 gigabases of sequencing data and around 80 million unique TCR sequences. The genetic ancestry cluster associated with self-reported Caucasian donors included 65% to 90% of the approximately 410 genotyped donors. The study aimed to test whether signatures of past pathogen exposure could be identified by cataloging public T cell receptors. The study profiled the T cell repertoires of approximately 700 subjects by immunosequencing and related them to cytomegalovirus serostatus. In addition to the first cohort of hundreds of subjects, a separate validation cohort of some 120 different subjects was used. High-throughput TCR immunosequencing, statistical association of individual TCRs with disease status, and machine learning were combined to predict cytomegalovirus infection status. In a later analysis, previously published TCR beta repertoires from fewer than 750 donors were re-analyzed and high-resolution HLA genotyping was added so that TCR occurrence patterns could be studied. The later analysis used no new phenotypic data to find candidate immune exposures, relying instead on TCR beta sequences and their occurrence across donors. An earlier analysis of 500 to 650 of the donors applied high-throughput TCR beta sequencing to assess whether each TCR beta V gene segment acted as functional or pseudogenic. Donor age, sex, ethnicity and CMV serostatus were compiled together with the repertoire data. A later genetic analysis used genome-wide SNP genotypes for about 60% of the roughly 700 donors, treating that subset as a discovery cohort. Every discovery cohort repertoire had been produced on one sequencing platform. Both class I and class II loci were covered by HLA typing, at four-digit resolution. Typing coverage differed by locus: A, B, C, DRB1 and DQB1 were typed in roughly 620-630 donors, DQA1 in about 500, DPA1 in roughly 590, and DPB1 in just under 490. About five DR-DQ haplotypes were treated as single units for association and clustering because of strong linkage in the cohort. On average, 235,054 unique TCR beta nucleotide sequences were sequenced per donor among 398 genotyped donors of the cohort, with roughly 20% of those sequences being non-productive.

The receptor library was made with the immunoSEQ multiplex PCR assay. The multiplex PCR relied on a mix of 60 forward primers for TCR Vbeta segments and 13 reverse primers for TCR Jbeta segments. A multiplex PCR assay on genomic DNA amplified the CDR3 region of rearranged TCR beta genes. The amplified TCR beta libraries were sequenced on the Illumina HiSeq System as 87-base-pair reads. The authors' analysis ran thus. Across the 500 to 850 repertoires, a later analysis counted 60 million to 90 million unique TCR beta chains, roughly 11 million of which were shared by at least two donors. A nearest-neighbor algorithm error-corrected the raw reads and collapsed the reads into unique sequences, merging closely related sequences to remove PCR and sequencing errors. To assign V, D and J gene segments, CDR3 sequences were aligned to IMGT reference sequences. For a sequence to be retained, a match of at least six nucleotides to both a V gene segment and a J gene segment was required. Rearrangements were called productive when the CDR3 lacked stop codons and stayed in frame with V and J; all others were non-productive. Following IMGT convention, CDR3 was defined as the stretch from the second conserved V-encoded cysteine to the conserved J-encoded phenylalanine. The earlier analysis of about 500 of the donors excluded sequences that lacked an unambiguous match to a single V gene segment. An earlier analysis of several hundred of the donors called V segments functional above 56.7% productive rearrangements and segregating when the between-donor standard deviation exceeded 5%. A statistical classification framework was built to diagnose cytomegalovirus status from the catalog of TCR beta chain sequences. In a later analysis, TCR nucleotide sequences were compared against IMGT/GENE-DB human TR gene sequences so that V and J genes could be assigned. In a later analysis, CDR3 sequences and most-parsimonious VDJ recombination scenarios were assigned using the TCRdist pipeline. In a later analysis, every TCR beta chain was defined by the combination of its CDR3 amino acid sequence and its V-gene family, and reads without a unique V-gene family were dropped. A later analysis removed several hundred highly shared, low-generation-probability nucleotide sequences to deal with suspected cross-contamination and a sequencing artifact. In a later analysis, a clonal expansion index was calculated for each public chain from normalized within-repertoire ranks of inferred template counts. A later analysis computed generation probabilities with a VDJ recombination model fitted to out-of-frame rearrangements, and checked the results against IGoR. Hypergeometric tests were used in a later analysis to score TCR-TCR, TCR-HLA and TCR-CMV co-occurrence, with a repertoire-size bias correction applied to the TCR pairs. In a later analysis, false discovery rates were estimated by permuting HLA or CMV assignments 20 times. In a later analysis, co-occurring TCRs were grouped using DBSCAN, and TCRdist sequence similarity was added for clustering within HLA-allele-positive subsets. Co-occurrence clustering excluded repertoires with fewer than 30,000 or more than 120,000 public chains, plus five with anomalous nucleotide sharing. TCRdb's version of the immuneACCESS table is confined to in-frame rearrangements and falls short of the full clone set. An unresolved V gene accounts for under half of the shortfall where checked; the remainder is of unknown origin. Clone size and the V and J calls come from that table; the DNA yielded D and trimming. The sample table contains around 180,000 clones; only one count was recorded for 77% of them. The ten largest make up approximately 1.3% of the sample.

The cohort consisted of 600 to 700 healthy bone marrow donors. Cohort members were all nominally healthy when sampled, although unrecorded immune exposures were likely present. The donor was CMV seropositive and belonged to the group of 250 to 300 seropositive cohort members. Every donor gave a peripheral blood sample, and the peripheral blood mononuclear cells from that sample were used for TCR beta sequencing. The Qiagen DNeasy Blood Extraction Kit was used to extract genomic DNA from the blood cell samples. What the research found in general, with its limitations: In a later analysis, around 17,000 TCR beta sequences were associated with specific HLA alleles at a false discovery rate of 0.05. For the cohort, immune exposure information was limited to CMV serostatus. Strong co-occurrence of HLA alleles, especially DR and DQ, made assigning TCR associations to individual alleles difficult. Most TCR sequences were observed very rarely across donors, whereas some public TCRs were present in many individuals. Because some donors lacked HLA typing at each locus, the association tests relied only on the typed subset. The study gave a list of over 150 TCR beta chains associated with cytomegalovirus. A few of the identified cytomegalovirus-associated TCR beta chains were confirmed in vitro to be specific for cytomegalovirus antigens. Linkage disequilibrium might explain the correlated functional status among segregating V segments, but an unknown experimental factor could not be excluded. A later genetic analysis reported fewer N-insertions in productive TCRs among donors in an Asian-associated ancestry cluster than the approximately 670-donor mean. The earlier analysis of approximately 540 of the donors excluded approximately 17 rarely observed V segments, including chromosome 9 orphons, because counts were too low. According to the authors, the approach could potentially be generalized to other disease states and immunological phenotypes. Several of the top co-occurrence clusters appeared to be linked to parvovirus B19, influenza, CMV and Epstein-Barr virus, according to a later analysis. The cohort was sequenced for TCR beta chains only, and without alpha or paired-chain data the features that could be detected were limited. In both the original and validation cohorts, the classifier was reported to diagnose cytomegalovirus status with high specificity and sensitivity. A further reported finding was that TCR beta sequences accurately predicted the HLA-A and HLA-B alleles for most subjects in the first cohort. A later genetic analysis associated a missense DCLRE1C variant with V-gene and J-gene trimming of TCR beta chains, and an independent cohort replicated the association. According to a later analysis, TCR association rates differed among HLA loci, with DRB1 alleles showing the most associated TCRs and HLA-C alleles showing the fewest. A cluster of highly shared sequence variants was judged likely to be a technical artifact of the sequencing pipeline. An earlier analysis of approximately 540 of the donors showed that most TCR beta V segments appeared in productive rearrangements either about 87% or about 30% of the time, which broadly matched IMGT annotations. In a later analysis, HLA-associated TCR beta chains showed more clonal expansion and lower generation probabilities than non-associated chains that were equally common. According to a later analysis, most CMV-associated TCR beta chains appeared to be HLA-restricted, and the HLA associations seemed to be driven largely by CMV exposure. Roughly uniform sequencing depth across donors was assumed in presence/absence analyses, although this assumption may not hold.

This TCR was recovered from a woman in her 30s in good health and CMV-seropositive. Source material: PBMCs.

The DNA sequence is as follows: TGTGCCAGCAGCTTATGGGGCCGAAACACTGAAGCTTTCTTT. It codes for CASSLWGRNTEAFF. Recombination joined TRBV7-2 with TRBJ1-1; the D gene is possibly TRBD1, with 5 bases matching. From a lookup of the germline V gene, CDR1 and CDR2 are SGHTA and FQGNSA. The V end loses 2 bases and the J end loses 2 bases, and a stretch of 9 bases separates them. The CDR3 measures 14 amino acids from cysteine to phenylalanine. Only the CDR3 DNA stays, 42 bases, in frame from base 1.